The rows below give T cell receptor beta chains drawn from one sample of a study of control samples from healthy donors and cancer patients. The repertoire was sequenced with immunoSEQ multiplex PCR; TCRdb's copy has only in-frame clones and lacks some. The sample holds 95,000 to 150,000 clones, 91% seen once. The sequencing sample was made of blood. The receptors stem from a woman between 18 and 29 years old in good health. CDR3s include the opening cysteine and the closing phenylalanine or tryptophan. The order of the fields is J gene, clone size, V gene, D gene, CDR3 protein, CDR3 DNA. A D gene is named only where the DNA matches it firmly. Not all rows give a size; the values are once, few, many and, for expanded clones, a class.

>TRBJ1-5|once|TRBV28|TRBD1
CASRTQGRPQHF
TGTGCCAGCAGAACACAGGGGAGGCCCCAGCATTTT
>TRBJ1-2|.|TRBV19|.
CASTEVGAGYGYTF
TGTGCCAGTACCGAGGTGGGGGCAGGCTATGGCTACACCTTC
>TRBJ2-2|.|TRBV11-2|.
CASSLVFQTNTGELFF
TGTGCCAGCAGCTTAGTTTTCCAGACGAACACCGGGGAGCTGTTTTTT
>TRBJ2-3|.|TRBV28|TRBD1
CASTSTGQDADTQYF
TGTGCCAGCACTTCGACGGGACAGGACGCAGATACGCAGTATTTT
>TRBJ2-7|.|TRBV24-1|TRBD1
CATSDNRGPIYEQYF
TGTGCCACCAGTGATAACAGGGGACCAATCTACGAGCAGTACTTC
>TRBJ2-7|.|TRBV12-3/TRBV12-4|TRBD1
CASTRDRINEQYF
TGTGCCAGCACCCGGGACAGGATCAACGAGCAGTACTTC
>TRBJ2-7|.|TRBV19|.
CASSPRTASYEQYF
TGTGCCAGTAGCCCAAGGACAGCTTCCTACGAGCAGTACTTC
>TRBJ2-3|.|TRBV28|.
CASSSPLKSTSTDTQYF
TGTGCCAGCAGTTCTCCCCTAAAATCGACCAGCACAGATACGCAGTATTTT
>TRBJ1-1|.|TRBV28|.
CASSERVAHTEAFF
TGTGCCAGCAGCGAGAGGGTGGCTCACACTGAAGCTTTCTTT
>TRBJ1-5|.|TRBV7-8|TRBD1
CASSQNEEIQGNHLQYCNQPQHF
TGTGCCAGCAGCCAGAACGAAGAAATACAGGGGAACCATCTCCAGTATTGCAATCAGCCCCAGCATTTT
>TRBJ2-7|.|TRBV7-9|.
CASSLSGRPYEQYF
TGTGCCAGCAGCTTATCAGGCAGACCCTACGAGCAGTACTTC
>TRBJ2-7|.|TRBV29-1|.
CSVVPRSSYEQYF
TGCAGCGTCGTCCCCAGGAGCTCCTACGAGCAGTACTTC
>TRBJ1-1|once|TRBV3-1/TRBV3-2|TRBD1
CASSQKGRTGGGLKAFF
TGTGCCAGCAGCCAAAAGGGGCGGACAGGGGGCGGATTGAAGGCTTTCTTT
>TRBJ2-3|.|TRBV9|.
CASSVDQTPASDTQYF
TGTGCCAGCAGCGTAGACCAGACTCCTGCATCCGATACGCAGTATTTT
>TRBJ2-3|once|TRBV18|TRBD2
CASSPLPRTSGTGGLTDTQYF
TGTGCCAGCTCACCACTTCCCCGGACTAGCGGCACGGGAGGCCTCACAGATACGCAGTATTTT
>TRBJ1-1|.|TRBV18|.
CASSPPLGSERNTEAFF
TGTGCCAGCTCACCACCGCTGGGTTCTGAAAGGAACACTGAAGCTTTCTTT
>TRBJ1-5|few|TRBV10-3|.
CAISRDSNQPQHF
TGTGCCATCAGCAGGGACAGCAATCAGCCCCAGCATTTT
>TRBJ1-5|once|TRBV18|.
CASSDEQPQHF
TGTGCCAGCTCGGATGAGCAGCCCCAGCATTTT